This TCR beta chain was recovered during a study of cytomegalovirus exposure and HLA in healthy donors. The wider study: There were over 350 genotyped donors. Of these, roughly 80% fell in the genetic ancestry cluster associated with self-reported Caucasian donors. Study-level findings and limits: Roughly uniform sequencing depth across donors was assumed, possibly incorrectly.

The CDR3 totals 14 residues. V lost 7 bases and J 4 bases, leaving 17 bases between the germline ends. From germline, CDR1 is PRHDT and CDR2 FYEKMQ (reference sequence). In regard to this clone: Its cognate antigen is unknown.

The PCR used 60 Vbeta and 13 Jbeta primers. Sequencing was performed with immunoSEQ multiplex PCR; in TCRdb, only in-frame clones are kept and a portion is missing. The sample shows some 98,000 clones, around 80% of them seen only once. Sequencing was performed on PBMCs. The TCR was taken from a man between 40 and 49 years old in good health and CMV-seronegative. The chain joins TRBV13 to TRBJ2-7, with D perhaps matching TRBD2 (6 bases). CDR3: CASMPRGQLYEQYF. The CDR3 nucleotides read TGTGCCAGCATGCCGCGGGGTCAGCTGTACGAGCAGTACTTC.